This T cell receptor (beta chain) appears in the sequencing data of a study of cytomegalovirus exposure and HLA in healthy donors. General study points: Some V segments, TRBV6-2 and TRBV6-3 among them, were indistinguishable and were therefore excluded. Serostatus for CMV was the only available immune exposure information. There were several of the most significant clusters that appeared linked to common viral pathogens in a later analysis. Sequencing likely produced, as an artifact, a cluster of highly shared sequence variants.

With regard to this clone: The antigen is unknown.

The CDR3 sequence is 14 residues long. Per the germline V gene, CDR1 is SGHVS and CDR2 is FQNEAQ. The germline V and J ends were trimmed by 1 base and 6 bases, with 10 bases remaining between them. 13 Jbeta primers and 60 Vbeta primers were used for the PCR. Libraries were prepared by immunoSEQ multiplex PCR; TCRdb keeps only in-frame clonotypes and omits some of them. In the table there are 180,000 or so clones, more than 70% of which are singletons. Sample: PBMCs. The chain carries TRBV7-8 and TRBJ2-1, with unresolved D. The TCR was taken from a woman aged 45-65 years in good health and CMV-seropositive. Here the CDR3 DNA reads TGTGCCAGCAGCTTAGTGGGTAGCCCCAATGAGCAGTTCTTC. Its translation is CASSLVGSPNEQFF.